This TCR beta chain was retrieved from a study of T cell changes during pregnancy in multiple sclerosis (dated 2019 in TCRdb). About the investigation overall: In women with multiple sclerosis, the researchers looked at how the T cell repertoire shifted as pregnancy progressed.

Library preparation employed the immunoSEQ multiplex PCR assay. This is the immuneACCESS table as TCRdb keeps it, with only in-frame sequences that have V and J called. A part of the clones is gone; compared with another copy, unresolved V genes explain less than half, and the rest is unexplained. The sample table holds around 34,000 clones, of which 90% were seen once. Clones ranked in the top ten supply 0.55% to 0.7% of the sample. Concerning this clone: The antigen this receptor binds is unknown. Base quality data are lacking; no much larger clone is found one base away.

The CDR3, cysteine through phenylalanine, is 18 amino acids long. Only the CDR3 portion is preserved as DNA: 54 bases, with reading frame beginning at the first base. According to the germline V gene (reference sequence), CDR1 reads SEHNR and CDR2 reads FQNEAQ. The junction shows trimming of 5 bases on V and 1 base on J, and the gene matches do not reach 11 bases of it. The TCR originated in a female donor with multiple sclerosis, enrolled in a pregnancy study. The sequence is built from TRBV7-9 and TRBJ1-2; TRBD1 aligns with 12 central bases. The specimen comprised CD4+ T cells from peripheral blood mononuclear cells, sampled in the second trimester of pregnancy. The sequenced DNA is TGTGCCAGCAGCCGACCCGGGACAGGGGGCGCCGATAACTATGGCTACACCTTC. Its coded protein is CASSRPGTGGADNYGYTF.